What follows is one T cell receptor (beta chain) and its context. Its target is unknown. These data belong to a study of T cell responses to AZD1222 COVID-19 vaccine. Produced via immunoSEQ multiplex PCR; TCRdb's table is partial and in-frame only. The repertoire consists of 95,000 to 150,000 clones, with roughly 91% occurring once and the leading ten covering 1% to 1.5%. Findings and limits, study-wide: Of spike-specific TCRs, nearly half reportedly target regions left unmutated in variants. The peak T cell response came first, and repertoires were sampled only after it. AZD1222 recipients seropositive at baseline numbered only six or seven.

Sequenced material: peripheral blood, taken on day 0 of AZD1222 vaccination. The source is an adult in good health.

The CDR3 region is CASSSVRHTEAFF. CDR3 DNA sequence: TGTGCCAGTAGTTCAGTCAGACACACTGAAGCTTTCTTT. The chain carries TRBV19 and TRBJ1-1; D unclear. Trimming removed 5 bases from V and 3 bases from J, with 10 bases in between. CDR1 LNHDA and CDR2 SQIVND come from the germline V gene (reference sequence). CDR3 length equals 13 residues. Drawing the rest from reference TRBV19 and TRBJ1-1, the complete variable domain is DGGITQSPKYLFRKEGQNVTLSCEQNLNHDAMYWYRQDPGQGLRLIYYSQIVNDFQKGDIAEGYSVSREKKESFPLTVTSAQKNPTAFYLCASSSVRHTEAFFGQGTRLTVV.